The clone carrying this TCR beta chain was found once. Its matching antigen is unknown. The CDR3 contains 12 residues. Germline assignment: CDR1 SGHAT and CDR2 FQNNGV. J lost 15 bases, V lost 1 base, and 6 bases had no gene match. This specimen comes from a study of identical twins. TCRdb passed the 5' RACE reads through MiXCR, listing each CDR3 protein once. Of some 900,000 distinct CDR3 sequences in the sample, around an eighth were seen once. Findings of the study overall: Analyses of zero insertions could, in part, be confounded by invariant MAIT and iNKT cells.

Another study also made use of these data, one on yellow fever vaccine responses in identical twins.

V gene TRBV11-2 combines with J gene TRBJ2-1; 7 positions match TRBD2. The clonotype comes from a woman in her late teens or twenties in good health. Material: PBMCs. The chain's CDR3 is CASSLGGGGGFF. The CDR3 nucleotides read TGTGCCAGCAGCTTAGGTGGCGGCGGGGGGTTCTTC. The variable domain in full, with the rest retrieved from reference TRBV11-2 and TRBJ2-1, is EAGVAQSPRYKIIEKRQSVAFWCNPISGHATLYWYQQILGQGPKLLIQFQNNGVVDDSQLPKDRFSAERLKGVDSTLKIQPAKLEDSAVYLCASSLGGGGGFFGPGTRLTVL.